This section outlines one TCR beta chain sequence together with its context. Its antigen remains unidentified. It has no much larger one-base neighbor in the sample; base qualities were not kept. From the cysteine through the phenylalanine, the CDR3 covers 13 amino acids. Of the read, only the CDR3 DNA is kept; its 39 bases are in frame from base 1. The germline V gene (reference sequence) specifies PRHDT as CDR1 and FYEKMQ as CDR2. V is trimmed back by 2 bases and J by 5 bases, and the junction contains 1 base that no gene match accounts for. Sequencing of TCR beta CDR3 regions was done on the immunoSEQ platform at survey depth. The QIAamp DNA micro kit was used to extract genomic DNA from every cultured and uncultured CD8+ T cell population. Under the source paper's analysis protocol: Any sample with under 5,000 productive reads was excluded, and this exclusion removed about 7% of the roughly 75 cultures stimulated with HIV peptides. Sequences were trimmed to CDR3 by a MANAFEST web app, and nonproductive sequences, CDR3s under 5 amino acids, and sequences not starting with C or ending with F/W were removed. To count as antigen-specific, a clonotype had to be expanded in at least 2 of 3 replicates compared with the no-peptide control at FDR 0.01, and only within one epitope family. A frequency at least fivefold higher than in wells stimulated with peptides from other epitope families was additionally required for specific clonotypes. TCRdb provides this immuneACCESS table in a form limited to in-frame rearrangements. Some clones are lacking; in checked studies, under half of them reflect an unresolved V gene, and why the rest are absent is not known. That table supplies the V and J calls and clone size; D and trimming were determined from the DNA. For this sample the table gives a few thousand clones, of which about two thirds were detected only once. The ten biggest clones cover 40% to 50% of the sample.

This sample is part of a study of CD8 T cell repertoires and HIV-1 epitope variants (dated by TCRdb to 2018 to 2021). For context, the study as a whole: Twenty-five peptides representing autologous and known Gag and Nef epitope variants were each used to stimulate T cells in separate culture wells. A CMV, EBV and flu peptide pool, the Ebola AY9 epitope as negative control, and a no-peptide well were included as control conditions. T cells were enriched with the EasySep Human T Cell Enrichment Kit and co-cultured with equal numbers of autologous T cell-negative cells as antigen-presenting cells. Tested epitopes included three Gag epitope families and Nef HW9 and YT9. An aliquot of 1M T cells was set aside as an uncultured baseline condition, separate from the approximately 83 T cell cultures. Cultures were maintained for approximately ten days in IMDM with gentamicin, and half-media changes adding IL-2, IL-7 and IL-15 were performed on days 3 and 7. Running each culture condition in triplicate, except for one peptide done in duplicate, gave a total of around 90 T cell cultures. Study-level results and caveats: The assay identified only TCR beta chains and indicated proliferation in response to antigen, without indicating T cell function or cytokine profile. Fewer than ten antigen-specific TCR beta clonotypes were identified, of which more than five appeared to be cross-reactive for autologous or known escape epitope variants. Roughly 5 clonotypes recognized the Nef KF9 family and one clonotype recognized the HW9 family, while no responses were seen to the TAALDMSHF plasma variant.

The EasySep Human CD8+ T Cell Enrichment Kit was used on day 10 to isolate CD8+ T cells from every culture. The chain uses TRBV13 and TRBJ2-5; 8 nucleotides in the junction match TRBD2. The sequenced sample was cultured CD8+ T cells derived from PBMCs. The sequence came from a male donor with HIV. Read as DNA, the sequence is TGTGCCAGCAGCTTACCGGGGGGGGAGACCCAGTACTTC. Its protein product is CASSLPGGETQYF.